The rows below give T cell receptor beta chains drawn from one sample of a study of post-analysis software for immune sequencing data. In TCRdb, the PCR reads were re-called with MiXCR into one record per CDR3 protein. The sample holds 650,000 to 850,000 distinct CDR3 sequences, just over 45% seen once. The sample taken for sequencing was blood. The receptor set was obtained from a girl aged 10-17 years with multiple sclerosis. Each CDR3 is given with its conserved first and last residue. A D gene is named only where the DNA matches it firmly. Only part of the rows carry a size: once, few, many, or a class if the clone is expanded.

j_gene | v_gene | d_gene | abundance | CDR3nt | CDR3aa
TRBJ2-7 | TRBV29-1 | - | many | TGCAGCGTTGTAGGGTCAGATGGTGGGTACGAGCAGTACTTC | CSVVGSDGGYEQYF
TRBJ2-1 | TRBV10-2 | - | few | TGCGCCAGCAGTGAGTCGATGAGTCTCCCCTACAATGAGCAGTTCTTC | CASSESMSLPYNEQFF
TRBJ2-7 | TRBV29-1 | - | - | TGCAGCGTTGAGGGGGGCAACGAGCAGTACTTC | CSVEGGNEQYF
TRBJ2-7 | TRBV4-1 | - | - | TGCGCCAGCAGCCCGCCGCCGTCCTACGAGCAGTACTTC | CASSPPPSYEQYF
TRBJ1-2 | TRBV12-3/TRBV12-4 | TRBD1 | many | TGTGCCAGCAGCCGGAGGACAGGGCGGACCTTCTATGGCTACACCTTC | CASSRRTGRTFYGYTF
TRBJ2-1 | TRBV5-5 | TRBD2 | - | TGTGCCAGCAGCCCTACCCTAGCGGAGGCCTACAATGAGCAGTTCTTC | CASSPTLAEAYNEQFF
TRBJ2-1 | TRBV11-2 | - | few | TGTGCCAGCAGCCGTAACTTAGCCCAAGGGGGTTACAATGAGCAGTTCTTC | CASSRNLAQGGYNEQFF
TRBJ2-7 | TRBV6-1 | - | few | TGTGCCAGCCCCGGATTTAGAGGGGGCGAGCAGTACTTC | CASPGFRGGEQYF
TRBJ2-7 | TRBV7-2 | TRBD2 | few | TGTGCCAGCAGCCAAAGCACACTAGCGGGAGGCTACGAGCAGTACTTC | CASSQSTLAGGYEQYF
TRBJ2-5 | TRBV7-2 | - | - | TGTGCCAGCAGCTCCTTTCCCAGGGGACGCGAGACCCAGTACTTC | CASSSFPRGRETQYF
TRBJ1-5 | TRBV12-3/TRBV12-4 | - | - | TGTGCCAGCAGTCCCCAACGGACAGTCCCAAGCAATCAGCCCCAGCATTTT | CASSPQRTVPSNQPQHF
TRBJ2-2 | TRBV10-3 | TRBD2 | - | TGTGCCATCAGCCCGGAGGTAGCGGGTCAGAACACCGGGGAGCTGTTTTTT | CAISPEVAGQNTGELFF
TRBJ1-2 | TRBV20-1 | - | few | TGCAGTGCTAAGACAGAAAACTATACTAACTATGGCTACACCTTC | CSAKTENYTNYGYTF
TRBJ1-1 | TRBV7-8 | - | few | TGTGCCAGCAGCCCGCGGACAGTATCCGGAGCTTTCTTT | CASSPRTVSGAFF
TRBJ2-5 | TRBV7-2 | - | few | TGTGCCAGCAGCTTAGGGCCCTCGCCCCAAGAGACCCAGTACTTC | CASSLGPSPQETQYF
TRBJ2-3 | TRBV7-3 | TRBD2 | few | TGTGCCAGCAGCTCTATAGCGGGAAGGACAGATACGCAGTATTTT | CASSSIAGRTDTQYF
TRBJ2-7 | TRBV25-1 | - | - | TGTGCCACCAGGACTATCCAGGACGAGCAGTACTTC | CATRTIQDEQYF
TRBJ2-1 | TRBV4-2 | - | few | TGTGCCAGCAGCCAAGATCTGGGACCACCCCATGAGCAGTTCTTC | CASSQDLGPPHEQFF
TRBJ2-6 | TRBV9 | - | - | TGTGCCAGCAGCGTAGGGGCGGGTACTGGGGCCAACGTCCTGACTTTC | CASSVGAGTGANVLTF
TRBJ2-4 | TRBV15 | TRBD1 | few | TGTACCACCAGCAGAGCCAGGGGGAGTGAGCAGTACTTC | CTTSRARGSEQYF
TRBJ2-3 | TRBV12-5 | TRBD1 | - | TGTGCTAGTGGTTCAGACAGGGTTCGGCGCACAGATACGCAGTATTTT | CASGSDRVRRTDTQYF
TRBJ2-3 | TRBV20-1 | - | - | TGCAGTGCTCGAGTCCCACGGGACGGATACACAGATACGCAGTATTTT | CSARVPRDGYTDTQYF
TRBJ1-2 | TRBV28 | - | - | TGTGCCAGCAGTTTGGAGAGGTATGGCTACACCTTC | CASSLERYGYTF
TRBJ2-3 | TRBV6-6 | - | - | TGTGCCAGCAGTTACGGCACAGATACGCAGTATTTT | CASSYGTDTQYF
TRBJ2-4 | TRBV7-9 | - | - | TGTTCCAGCAGCTTATCCGACGCCTTGGAGCAGTACTTC | CSSSLSDALEQYF
TRBJ2-5 | TRBV4-1 | TRBD1 | - | TGCGCCAGCAGCCGAGACAGGGGGTCTTTCTACGAACAGTACTTC | CASSRDRGSFYEQYF
TRBJ2-7 | TRBV28 | - | few | TGTGCCAGCAGTGGACAGAACTCCTACGAGCAGTACTTC | CASSGQNSYEQYF